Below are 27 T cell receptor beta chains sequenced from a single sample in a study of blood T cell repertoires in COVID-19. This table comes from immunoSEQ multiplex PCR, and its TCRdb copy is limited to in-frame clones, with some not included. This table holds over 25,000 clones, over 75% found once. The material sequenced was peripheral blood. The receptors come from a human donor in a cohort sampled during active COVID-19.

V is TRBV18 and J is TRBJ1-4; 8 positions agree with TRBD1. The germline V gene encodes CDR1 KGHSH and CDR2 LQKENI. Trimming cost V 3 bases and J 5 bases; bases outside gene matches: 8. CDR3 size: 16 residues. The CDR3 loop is CASSPFPTGVNEKLFF. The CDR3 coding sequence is TGTGCCAGCTCACCCTTCCCGACAGGGGTAAATGAAAAACTGTTTTTT.

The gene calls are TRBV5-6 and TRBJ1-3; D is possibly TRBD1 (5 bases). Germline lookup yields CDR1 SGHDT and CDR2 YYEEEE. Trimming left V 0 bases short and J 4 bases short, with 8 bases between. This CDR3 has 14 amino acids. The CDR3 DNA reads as TGTGCCAGCAGCTTGGTGGCAGGGGGAAACACCATATATTTT. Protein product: CASSLVAGGNTIYF.

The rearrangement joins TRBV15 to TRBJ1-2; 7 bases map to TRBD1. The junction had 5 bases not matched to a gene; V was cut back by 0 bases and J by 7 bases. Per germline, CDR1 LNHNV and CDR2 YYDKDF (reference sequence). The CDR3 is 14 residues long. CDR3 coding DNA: TGTGCCACCAGCAGAGATCAAGGGGGCTTTGGCTACACCTTC. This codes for CATSRDQGGFGYTF.

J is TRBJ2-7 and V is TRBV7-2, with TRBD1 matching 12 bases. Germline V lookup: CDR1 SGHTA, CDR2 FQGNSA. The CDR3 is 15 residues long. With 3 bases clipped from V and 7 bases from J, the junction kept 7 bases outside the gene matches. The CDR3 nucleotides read TGTGCCAGCAGCTTCTCCGGGACAGGGGGCCTAGAGCAGTACTTC. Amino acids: CASSFSGTGGLEQYF.

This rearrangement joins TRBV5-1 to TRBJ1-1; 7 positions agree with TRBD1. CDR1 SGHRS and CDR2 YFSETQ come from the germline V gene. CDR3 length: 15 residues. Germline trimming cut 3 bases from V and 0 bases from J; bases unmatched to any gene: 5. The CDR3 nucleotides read TGCGCCAGCAGCTACCAGACAGGGATGAACACTGAAGCTTTCTTT. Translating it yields CASSYQTGMNTEAFF. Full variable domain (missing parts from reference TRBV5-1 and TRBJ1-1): KAGVTQTPRYLIKTRGQQVTLSCSPISGHRSVSWYQQTPGQGLQFLFEYFSETQRNKGNFPGRFSGRQFSNSRSEMNVSTLELGDSALYLCASSYQTGMNTEAFFGQGTRLTVV.

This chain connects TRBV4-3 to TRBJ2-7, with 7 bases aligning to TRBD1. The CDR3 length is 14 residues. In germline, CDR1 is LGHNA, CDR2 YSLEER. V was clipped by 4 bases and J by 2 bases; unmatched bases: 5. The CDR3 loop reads CASSPGDSPYEQYF. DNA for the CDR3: TGCGCCAGCAGCCCTGGGGACAGTCCCTACGAGCAGTACTTC.

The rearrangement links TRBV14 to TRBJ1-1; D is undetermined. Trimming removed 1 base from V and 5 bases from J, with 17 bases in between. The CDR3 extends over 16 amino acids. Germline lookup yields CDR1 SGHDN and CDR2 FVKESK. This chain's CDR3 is CASSQARFGGGTEAFF. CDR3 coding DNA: TGTGCCAGCAGCCAAGCCCGCTTCGGAGGTGGGACTGAAGCTTTCTTT. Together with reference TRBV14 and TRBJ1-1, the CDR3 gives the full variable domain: EAGVTQFPSHSVIEKGQTVTLRCDPISGHDNLYWYRRVMGKEIKFLLHFVKESKQDESGMPNNRFLAERTGGTYSTLKVQPAELEDSGVYFCASSQARFGGGTEAFFGQGTRLTVV.

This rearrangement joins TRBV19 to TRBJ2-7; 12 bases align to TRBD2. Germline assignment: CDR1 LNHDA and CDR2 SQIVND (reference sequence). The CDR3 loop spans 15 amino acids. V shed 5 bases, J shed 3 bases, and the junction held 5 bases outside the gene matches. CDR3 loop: CASSQLAGGLYEQYF. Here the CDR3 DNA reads TGTGCCAGTAGTCAACTAGCGGGGGGCCTCTACGAGCAGTACTTC.

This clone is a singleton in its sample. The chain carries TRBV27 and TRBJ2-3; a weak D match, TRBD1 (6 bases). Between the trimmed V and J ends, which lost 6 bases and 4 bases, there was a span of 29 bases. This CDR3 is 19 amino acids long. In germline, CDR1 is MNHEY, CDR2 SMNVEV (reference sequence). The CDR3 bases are TGTGCCAGCAGCCCCCGGGATCCGGGACACCCTGCAATTCCAGATACGCAGTATTTT. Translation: CASSPRDPGHPAIPDTQYF.

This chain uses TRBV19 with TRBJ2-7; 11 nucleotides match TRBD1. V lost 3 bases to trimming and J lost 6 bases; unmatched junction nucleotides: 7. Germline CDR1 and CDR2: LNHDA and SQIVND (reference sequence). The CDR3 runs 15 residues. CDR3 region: CASSMGQGVAGEQYF. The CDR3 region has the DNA TGTGCCAGTAGTATGGGACAGGGGGTGGCCGGCGAGCAGTACTTC.

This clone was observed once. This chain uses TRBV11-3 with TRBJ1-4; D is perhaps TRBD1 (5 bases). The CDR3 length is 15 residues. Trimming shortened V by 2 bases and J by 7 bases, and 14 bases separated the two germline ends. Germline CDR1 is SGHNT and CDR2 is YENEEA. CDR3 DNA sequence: TGTGCCAGCAGCTTATTAGGGCAGGGTTGTGAAAAACTGTTTTTT. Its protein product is CASSLLGQGCEKLFF.

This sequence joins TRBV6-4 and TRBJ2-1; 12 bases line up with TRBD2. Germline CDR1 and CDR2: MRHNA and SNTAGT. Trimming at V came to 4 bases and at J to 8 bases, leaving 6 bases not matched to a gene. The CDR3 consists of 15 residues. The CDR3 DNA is TGTGCCAGCAGTGCCCTAGCGGGGGGGCTCGATGAGCAGTTCTTC. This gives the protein CASSALAGGLDEQFF.

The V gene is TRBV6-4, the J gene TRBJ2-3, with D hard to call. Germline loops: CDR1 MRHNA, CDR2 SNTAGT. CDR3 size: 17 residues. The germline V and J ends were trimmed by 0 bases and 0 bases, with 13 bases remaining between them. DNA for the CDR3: TGTGCCAGCAGTGACTCGGCTCTCCACAGCAGCACAGATACGCAGTATTTT. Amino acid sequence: CASSDSALHSSTDTQYF.

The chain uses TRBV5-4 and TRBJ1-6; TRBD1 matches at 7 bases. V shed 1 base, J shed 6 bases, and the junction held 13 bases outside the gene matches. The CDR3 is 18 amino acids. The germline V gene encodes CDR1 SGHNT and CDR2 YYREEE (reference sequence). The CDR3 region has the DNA TGTGCCAGCAGCTTGTCGGCTCCGTGGCAGGGGGGTAATTCACCCCTCCACTTT. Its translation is CASSLSAPWQGGNSPLHF.

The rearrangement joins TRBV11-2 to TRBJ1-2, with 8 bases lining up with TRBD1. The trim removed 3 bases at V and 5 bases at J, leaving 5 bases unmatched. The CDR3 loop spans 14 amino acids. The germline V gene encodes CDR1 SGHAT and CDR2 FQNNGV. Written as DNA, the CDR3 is TGTGCCAGCAGCTTTCAGACAGGGGCTTATGGCTACACCTTC. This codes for CASSFQTGAYGYTF.

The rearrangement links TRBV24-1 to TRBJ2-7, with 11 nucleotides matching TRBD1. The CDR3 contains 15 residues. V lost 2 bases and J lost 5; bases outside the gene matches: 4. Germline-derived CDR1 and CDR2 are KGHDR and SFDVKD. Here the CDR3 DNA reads TGTGCCACCAGTGATTCCGGGACAGGGGGAAACGAGCAGTACTTC. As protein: CATSDSGTGGNEQYF.

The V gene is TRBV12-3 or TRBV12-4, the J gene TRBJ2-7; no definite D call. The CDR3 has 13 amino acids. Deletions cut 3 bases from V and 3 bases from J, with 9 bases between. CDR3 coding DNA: TGTGCCAGCAGTTTGAGGCGGAGCTACGAGCAGTACTTC. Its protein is CASSLRRSYEQYF.

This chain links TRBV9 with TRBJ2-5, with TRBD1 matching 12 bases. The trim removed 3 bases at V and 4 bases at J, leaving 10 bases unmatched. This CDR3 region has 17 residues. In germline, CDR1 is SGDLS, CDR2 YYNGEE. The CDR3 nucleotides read TGTGCCAGCAGCGGGTACTCCGGGACAGGGGGCGTAGAGACCCAGTACTTC. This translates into CASSGYSGTGGVETQYF.

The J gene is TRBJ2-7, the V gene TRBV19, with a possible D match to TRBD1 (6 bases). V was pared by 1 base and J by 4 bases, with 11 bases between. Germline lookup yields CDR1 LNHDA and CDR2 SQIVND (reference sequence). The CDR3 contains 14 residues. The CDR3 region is CASSIGGGVYEQYF. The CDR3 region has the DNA TGTGCCAGTAGTATAGGTGGGGGCGTGTACGAGCAGTACTTC.

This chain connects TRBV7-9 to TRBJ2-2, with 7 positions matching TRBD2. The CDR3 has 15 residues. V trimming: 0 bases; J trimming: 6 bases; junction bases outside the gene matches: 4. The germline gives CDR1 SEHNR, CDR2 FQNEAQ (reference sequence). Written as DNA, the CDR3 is TGTGCCAGCAGCTTAGCGGAGGGAGGGCCCGGGGAGCTGTTTTTT. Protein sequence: CASSLAEGGPGELFF.

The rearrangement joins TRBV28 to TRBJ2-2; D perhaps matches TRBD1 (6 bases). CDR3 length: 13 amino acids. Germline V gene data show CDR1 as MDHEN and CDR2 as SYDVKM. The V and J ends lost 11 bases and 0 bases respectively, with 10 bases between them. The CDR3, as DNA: TGTGCCGCCGGGACACCGAACACCGGGGAGCTGTTTTTT. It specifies CAAGTPNTGELFF. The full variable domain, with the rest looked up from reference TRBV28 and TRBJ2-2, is DVKVTQSSRYLVKRTGEKVFLECVQDMDHENMFWYRQDPGLGLRLIYFSYDVKMKEKGDIPEGYSVSREKKERFSLILESASTNQTSMYLCAAGTPNTGELFFGEGSRLTVL.

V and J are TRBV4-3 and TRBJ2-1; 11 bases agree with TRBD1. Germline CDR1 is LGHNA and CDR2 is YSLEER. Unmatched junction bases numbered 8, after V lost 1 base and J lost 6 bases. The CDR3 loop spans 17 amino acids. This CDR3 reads CASSQGTGQGVFNEQFF. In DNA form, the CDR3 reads TGCGCCAGCAGCCAAGGCACGGGACAGGGGGTTTTCAATGAGCAGTTCTTC.

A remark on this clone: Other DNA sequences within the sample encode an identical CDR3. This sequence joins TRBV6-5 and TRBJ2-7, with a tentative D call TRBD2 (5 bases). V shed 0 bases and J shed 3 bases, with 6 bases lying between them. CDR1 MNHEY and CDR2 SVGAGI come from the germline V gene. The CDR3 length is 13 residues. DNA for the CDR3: TGTGCCAGCAGTTACTCTGAGGGCTACGAGCAGTACTTC. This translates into CASSYSEGYEQYF.

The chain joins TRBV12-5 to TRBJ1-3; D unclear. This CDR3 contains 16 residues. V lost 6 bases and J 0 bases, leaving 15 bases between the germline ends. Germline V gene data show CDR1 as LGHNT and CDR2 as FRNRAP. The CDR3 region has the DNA TGTGCTAGTGGAAACCCCGGCGGGTACTCTGGAAACACCATATATTTT. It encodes CASGNPGGYSGNTIYF.

This CDR3 is CASSRGRGSGNTIYF. CDR3 sequence (DNA): TGCGCCAGCAGCCGAGGACGGGGCTCTGGAAACACCATATATTTT. V and J are TRBV4-3 and TRBJ1-3; D gene uncertain. This CDR3 has 15 residues. Trimming took 4 bases from V and 0 from J, leaving 10 bases between them. CDR1 and CDR2 from the germline V gene are LGHNA and YSLEER.

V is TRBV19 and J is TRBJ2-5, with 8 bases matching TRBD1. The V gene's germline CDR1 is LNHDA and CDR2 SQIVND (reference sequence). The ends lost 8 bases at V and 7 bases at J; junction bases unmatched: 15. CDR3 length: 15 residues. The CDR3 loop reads CASSRSQGAEGTQYF. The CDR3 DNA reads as TGTGCCAGTTCCCGCTCCCAGGGGGCGGAAGGGACCCAGTACTTC.

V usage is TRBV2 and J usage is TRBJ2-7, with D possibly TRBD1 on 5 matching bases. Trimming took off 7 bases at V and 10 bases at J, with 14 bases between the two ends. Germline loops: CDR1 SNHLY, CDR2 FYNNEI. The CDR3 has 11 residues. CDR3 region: CASMGRPTQYF. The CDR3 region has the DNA TGTGCCAGCATGGGGCGACCAACTCAGTACTTC.